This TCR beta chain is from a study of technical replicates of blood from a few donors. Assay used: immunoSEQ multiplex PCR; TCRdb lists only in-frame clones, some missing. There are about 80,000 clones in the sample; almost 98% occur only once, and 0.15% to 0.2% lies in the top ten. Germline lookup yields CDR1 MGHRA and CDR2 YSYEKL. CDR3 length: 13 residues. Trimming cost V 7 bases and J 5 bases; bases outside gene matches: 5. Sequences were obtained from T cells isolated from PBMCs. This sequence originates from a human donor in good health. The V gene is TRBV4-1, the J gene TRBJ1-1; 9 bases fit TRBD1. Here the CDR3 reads CASKTGGGTEAFF. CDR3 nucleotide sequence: TGCGCCAGCAAGACAGGGGGAGGAACTGAAGCTTTCTTT.